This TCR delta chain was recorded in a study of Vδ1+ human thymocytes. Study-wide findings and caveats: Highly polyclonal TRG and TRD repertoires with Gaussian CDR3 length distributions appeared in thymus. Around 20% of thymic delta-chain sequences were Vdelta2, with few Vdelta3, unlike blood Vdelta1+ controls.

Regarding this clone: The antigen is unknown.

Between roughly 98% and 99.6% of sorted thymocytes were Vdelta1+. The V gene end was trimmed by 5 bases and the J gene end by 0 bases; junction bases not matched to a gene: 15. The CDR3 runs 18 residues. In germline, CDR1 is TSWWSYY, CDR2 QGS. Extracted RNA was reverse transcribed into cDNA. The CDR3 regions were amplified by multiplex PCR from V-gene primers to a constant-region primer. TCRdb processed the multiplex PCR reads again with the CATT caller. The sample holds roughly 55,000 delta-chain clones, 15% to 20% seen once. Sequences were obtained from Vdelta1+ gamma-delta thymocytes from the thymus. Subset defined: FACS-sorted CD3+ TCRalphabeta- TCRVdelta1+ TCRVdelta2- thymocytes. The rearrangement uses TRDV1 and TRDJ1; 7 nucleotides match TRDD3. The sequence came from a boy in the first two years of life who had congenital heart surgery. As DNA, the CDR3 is TGTGCTCTTGGGCCGAGGATACGCCTGTCACAGTACACCGATAAACTCATCTTT. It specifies CALGPRIRLSQYTDKLIF.